The text below deals with one TCR beta chain. The sample comes from a study of blood T cell repertoires in COVID-19. Germline loops: CDR1 KGHSH, CDR2 LQKENI. V lost 3 bases to trimming and J lost 2 bases; unmatched junction nucleotides: 2. The CDR3 is 14 amino acids. TCRdb's copy holds only in-frame clones and misses some; the assay was immunoSEQ multiplex PCR. The repertoire has roughly 290,000 clones, around 90% of them found once; the top ten carry about 1.7%. The clonotype originates from a woman aged 40-49 years who had recovered from COVID-19. The sample comprised PBMCs or T cells enriched from blood (not recorded which). The chain joins TRBV18 to TRBJ2-7, with 9 bases that match TRBD1. In DNA form, the CDR3 reads TGTGCCAGCTCACCCGGGACAGGGACCTACGAGCAGTACTTC. As protein: CASSPGTGTYEQYF.